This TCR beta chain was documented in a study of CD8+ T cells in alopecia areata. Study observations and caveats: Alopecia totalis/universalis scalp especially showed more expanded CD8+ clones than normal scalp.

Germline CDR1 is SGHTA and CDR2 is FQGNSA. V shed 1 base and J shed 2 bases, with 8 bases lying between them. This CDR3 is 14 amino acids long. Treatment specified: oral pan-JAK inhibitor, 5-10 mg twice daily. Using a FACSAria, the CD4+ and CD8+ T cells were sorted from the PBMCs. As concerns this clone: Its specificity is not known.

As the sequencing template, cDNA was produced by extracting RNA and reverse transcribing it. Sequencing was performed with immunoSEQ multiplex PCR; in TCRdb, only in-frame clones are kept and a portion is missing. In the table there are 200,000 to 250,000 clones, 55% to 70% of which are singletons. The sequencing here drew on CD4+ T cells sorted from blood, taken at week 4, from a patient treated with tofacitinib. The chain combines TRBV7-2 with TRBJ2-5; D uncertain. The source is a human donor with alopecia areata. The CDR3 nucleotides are TGTGCCAGCAGCTTAGGGAGTATTCAAGAGACCCAGTACTTC. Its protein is CASSLGSIQETQYF.